This T cell receptor (beta chain) was obtained from a study of blood T cell repertoires in COVID-19. A Seattle source enrolled patients during active infection and followed them longitudinally. TCRdb's table, derived via immunoSEQ multiplex PCR, lists solely in-frame clones and lacks some. The sample holds fewer than 650,000 clones, roughly 91% seen once. The CDR3 is 15 amino acids. Germline trimming cut 4 bases from V and 8 bases from J; bases unmatched to any gene: 11. Germline loops: CDR1 SGHNT, CDR2 YYREEE (reference sequence). Sequenced sample: peripheral blood. This receptor was taken from a woman aged 50 to 60 with COVID-19, enrolled during active disease. The chain uses TRBV5-4 and TRBJ2-2; 7 nucleotides align to TRBD2. In DNA form, the CDR3 reads TGTGCCAGCAGCCGCCTGCTTGAGGGAGGGGGGGAGCTGTTTTTT. This codes for CASSRLLEGGGELFF.